This entry features one T cell receptor beta chain sequence. It may be a read error: a sequence one base away is much more abundant. The sample belongs to a study of T-cell memory formation after mild COVID-19. Germline CDR1 and CDR2: SGHRS and YFSETQ. The CDR3 is 14 residues long. The ends lost 3 bases at V and 4 bases at J; junction bases unmatched: 1. Libraries for TCRalpha and TCRbeta carried sample barcodes and unique molecular identifiers via 5'RACE. MiXCR, run by TCRdb on the 5' RACE reads, gives a single entry per CDR3 protein. The repertoire includes roughly 400,000 distinct CDR3 sequences, around 24% of them detected once, and around 8.8% sits in the top ten.

The sequencing sample was made of PBMCs or a T cell subset sorted from them (not recorded which). The sequence derives from an adult woman who had mild COVID-19 (a few samples of this study predate the infection). Cell type and time point are not known. The V and J genes are TRBV5-1 and TRBJ2-3; 11 nucleotides line up with TRBD1. The CDR3 loop reads CASSWGQGADTQYF. The CDR3 DNA is TGCGCCAGCAGCTGGGGACAGGGGGCAGATACGCAGTATTTT.